These 26 T cell receptor beta chains originate from one sample sequenced in a study of CD8+ T cells in alopecia areata. Sequencing used cDNA as its template, made by extracting RNA and reverse transcribing it. The data were produced by immunoSEQ multiplex PCR, yet TCRdb's version contains in-frame clones alone and is incomplete. The table has approximately 150,000 clones, 51% seen once. The specimen comprised CD4+ T cells sorted from blood, sampled at week 0. Every receptor here comes from a human donor with alopecia areata.

This clone was seen once. The chain joins TRBV27 to TRBJ2-6; D remains ambiguous. V lost 9 bases and J 1 base, leaving 10 bases between the germline ends. The CDR3 is 14 amino acids. Looked up from germline, CDR1 is MNHEY and CDR2 is SMNVEV (reference sequence). The CDR3 reads CASKRASGANVLTF. The CDR3 bases are TGTGCCAGTAAACGTGCTTCTGGGGCCAACGTCCTGACTTTC.

There are many counts of this clone. Other DNA sequences in the same sample also yield this CDR3. The chain employs TRBV6-1 and TRBJ2-6, with 8 bases lining up with TRBD1. The length of the CDR3 is 15 residues. J gave up 4 bases and V 6 bases, and 5 bases lay outside the gene matches. Germline CDR1 and CDR2: MNHNS and SASEGT. In DNA form, the CDR3 reads TGTGCCAGCAGCGGACAGGGAACCGGGGCCAACGTCCTGACTTTC. Its translation: CASSGQGTGANVLTF.

This clone was recorded only once. The chain uses TRBV6-6 and TRBJ1-2; 9 bases fit TRBD1. Germline trimming cut 6 bases from V and 4 bases from J; bases unmatched to any gene: 3. The CDR3 loop spans 13 amino acids. Germline values: CDR1 MNHNY, CDR2 SVGAGI (reference sequence). The CDR3 coding sequence is TGTGCCAGCAGAATGACAGGGGGCTATGGCTACACCTTC. This translates into CASRMTGGYGYTF.

The V call is TRBV9, the J call TRBJ2-5, with D unresolved. The germline V and J ends were trimmed by 0 bases and 2 bases, with 11 bases remaining between them. There are 15 residues in the CDR3. Germline CDR1 reads SGDLS; CDR2 reads YYNGEE. The CDR3 sequence is CASSVGPGQQETQYF. CDR3 DNA sequence: TGTGCCAGCAGCGTAGGACCCGGTCAGCAAGAGACCCAGTACTTC.

On this clone: One end of the junction is discordant with germline, which a read error may explain. V and J are TRBV30 and TRBJ2-1, with TRBD2 matching over 9 bases. CDR1 is GTSNPN and CDR2 is SVGIG in the germline V gene (reference sequence). This CDR3 contains 14 residues. The CDR3 loop is CAWPSSGKYNERFF. Written as DNA, the CDR3 is TGTGCCTGGCCATCTAGCGGGAAGTATAATGAGCGGTTCTTC.

This clone was observed a few times. The genes are TRBV2 and TRBJ2-2, with a weak D call TRBD1 (6 bases). Trimming removed 2 bases at V and 1 base at J, with 11 bases between. This CDR3 is 16 amino acids long. Looked up from germline, CDR1 is SNHLY and CDR2 is FYNNEI. The CDR3 sequence is CASSESRGRNTGELFF. Here the CDR3 DNA reads TGTGCCAGCAGTGAATCCAGGGGTCGGAACACCGGGGAGCTGTTTTTT.

This clone has a handful of counts. The genes are TRBV29-1 and TRBJ2-1, with 9 bases fitting TRBD1. Germline V gene sequence: CDR1 SQVTM, CDR2 ANQGSEA. The CDR3 runs to 16 residues. The J segment lost 2 bases and the V segment lost 2 bases, leaving 7 bases of the junction unmatched. This CDR3 reads CSVEWGTGSTYNEQFF. The CDR3 DNA sequence: TGCAGCGTTGAATGGGGGACAGGGTCCACCTACAATGAGCAGTTCTTC.

In this sample, this clone turned up a few times. The rearrangement uses TRBV29-1 and TRBJ2-3; D not certain. Between the trimmed V and J ends, which lost 0 bases and 7 bases, there was a span of 8 bases. The CDR3 is 12 amino acids. Germline V gene data show CDR1 as SQVTM and CDR2 as ANQGSEA. The CDR3 loop reads CSVEESVNTQYF. CDR3 DNA sequence: TGCAGCGTTGAAGAGAGCGTAAATACGCAGTATTTT.

This clone was detected a few times. The chain joins TRBV14 to TRBJ2-7; D unclear. The CDR3 consists of 13 residues. Between the trimmed V and J ends, which lost 2 bases and 5 bases, there was a span of 10 bases. Germline CDR1 and CDR2: SGHDN and FVKESK. As DNA, the CDR3 is TGTGCCAGCAGCCAAACTACGTTGCACGAGCAGTACTTC. This gives the protein CASSQTTLHEQYF. Full variable domain (outside the CDR3, taken from reference TRBV14 and TRBJ2-7): EAGVTQFPSHSVIEKGQTVTLRCDPISGHDNLYWYRRVMGKEIKFLLHFVKESKQDESGMPNNRFLAERTGGTYSTLKVQPAELEDSGVYFCASSQTTLHEQYFGPGTRLTVT.

At least ten counts were recorded for this clone. The CDR3 DNA follows: TGTGCCACCAGCAGAGATGCACCGCAGGGCCTGCTCCATAATGAGCAGTTCTTC. This gives the protein CATSRDAPQGLLHNEQFF. This chain links TRBV15 with TRBJ2-1, with a weak D call TRBD1 (5 bases). The CDR3 contains 18 residues. V lost 0 bases, J lost 7 bases, and 22 bases lay in between. Germline CDR1 reads LNHNV; CDR2 reads YYDKDF (reference sequence).

This sequence joins TRBV7-2 and TRBJ2-5; no clear D gene. Germline assignment: CDR1 SGHTA and CDR2 FQGNSA. The ends were cut back, 3 bases at V and 5 bases at J, with 13 bases in the middle. CDR3 length: 14 residues. The DNA for the CDR3 is TGTGCCAGCAGCTTGAGCGCCACCTGGGAGACCCAGTACTTC. Translation: CASSLSATWETQYF.

This clone was seen a few times. The chain uses TRBV7-9 and TRBJ2-1; TRBD1 agrees at 7 bases. The CDR3 is made up of 13 amino acids. The junction had 4 bases not matched to a gene; V was cut back by 2 bases and J by 9 bases. Germline V gene lookup returns CDR1 SEHNR and CDR2 FQNEAQ (reference sequence). The CDR3 nucleotides read TGTGCCAGCAGCTTAATGGACAGGAGTGAGCAGTTCTTC. Protein sequence: CASSLMDRSEQFF.

This clone has more than one count but fewer than ten. This chain uses TRBV29-1 with TRBJ1-1; 7 nucleotides line up with TRBD1. The V gene's germline CDR1 is SQVTM and CDR2 ANQGSEA. The CDR3 spans 13 residues. V lost 4 bases, J lost 3 bases, and 5 bases stayed unmatched. The CDR3 DNA follows: TGCAGCGTTGCCGGGACAGTGGACACTGAAGCTTTCTTT. Translation gives CSVAGTVDTEAFF. The full variable domain, completed using reference TRBV29-1 and TRBJ1-1, is SAVISQKPSRDICQRGTSLTIQCQVDSQVTMMFWYRQQPGQSLTLIATANQGSEATYESGFVIDKFPISRPNLTFSTLTVSNMSPEDSSIYLCSVAGTVDTEAFFGQGTRLTVV.

The chain uses TRBV29-1 and TRBJ2-6; 9 nucleotides align to TRBD1. Germline CDR1 reads SQVTM; CDR2 reads ANQGSEA. The CDR3 contains 16 residues. Trimming at V came to 6 bases and at J to 0 bases, leaving 6 bases not matched to a gene. The CDR3 loop is CSVWGQGFSGANVLTF. CDR3 nucleotide sequence: TGCAGCGTGTGGGGACAGGGTTTCTCTGGGGCCAACGTCCTGACTTTC.

V is TRBV29-1 and J is TRBJ2-7; 8 bases map to TRBD1. The CDR3 covers 12 residues. The V gene's germline CDR1 is SQVTM and CDR2 ANQGSEA. With V trimmed by 5 bases and J by 7 bases, 7 bases remained unmatched. CDR3 residues: CSVSAGGSEQYF. CDR3 bases: TGCAGCGTTTCCGCAGGGGGCTCTGAGCAGTACTTC.

This rearrangement joins TRBV29-1 to TRBJ2-1; TRBD2 might be the D (5 bases). The V and J ends lost 4 bases and 0 bases respectively, with 13 bases between them. The CDR3 covers 15 residues. Germline values: CDR1 SQVTM, CDR2 ANQGSEA. The CDR3 protein is CSVGLSGSSYNEQFF. CDR3 DNA: TGCAGCGTTGGATTGTCGGGGAGCTCCTACAATGAGCAGTTCTTC.

In this sample, this clone turned up a few times. The CDR3 here is CATSRKLGTSGTDTQYF. CDR3 DNA: TGTGCCACCAGCAGAAAGTTGGGAACTAGCGGCACAGATACGCAGTATTTT. The V gene is TRBV15, the J gene TRBJ2-3; TRBD2 matches at 7 bases. The CDR3 is made up of 17 amino acids. Germline loops: CDR1 LNHNV, CDR2 YYDKDF (reference sequence). Trimming removed 2 bases from V and 1 base from J; junction bases left unmatched: 9. Combining the CDR3 with reference TRBV15 and TRBJ2-3 gives the whole variable domain DAMVIQNPRYQVTQFGKPVTLSCSQTLNHNVMYWYQQKSSQAPKLLFHYYDKDFNNEADTPDNFQSRRPNTSFCFLDIRSPGLGDTAMYLCATSRKLGTSGTDTQYFGPGTRLTVL.

The chain is built from TRBV10-3 and TRBJ2-3; 7 nucleotides match TRBD2. Germline trimming cut 10 bases from V and 3 bases from J; bases unmatched to any gene: 10. The CDR3 consists of 14 residues. Germline V gene data show CDR1 as ENHRY and CDR2 as SYGVKD. The CDR3: CASKTSILTDTQYF. The CDR3 DNA sequence: TGTGCCAGCAAGACTAGCATATTGACAGATACGCAGTATTTT.

The rearrangement uses TRBV27 and TRBJ1-2; 8 bases are shared with TRBD1. Per germline, CDR1 MNHEY and CDR2 SMNVEV (reference sequence). V lost 6 bases and J lost 6; bases outside the gene matches: 12. The length of the CDR3 is 15 residues. The CDR3 sequence is CASSQRQGRLDGYTF. The CDR3 DNA reads TGTGCCAGCAGCCAGAGACAGGGGAGATTGGATGGCTACACCTTC.

This clone was found a few times. The genes are TRBV28 and TRBJ2-5, with 7 bases matching TRBD1. The trim removed 11 bases at V and 1 base at J, leaving 10 bases unmatched. CDR3 size: 14 residues. Germline lookup yields CDR1 MDHEN and CDR2 SYDVKM. CDR3 DNA sequence: TGTGCCTCATCCGGGGACAGAGGCCAAGAGACCCAGTACTTC. This translates into CASSGDRGQETQYF.

Only a few counts were recorded for this clone. J is TRBJ2-6 and V is TRBV9; D not certain. CDR3 size: 15 residues. CDR1 SGDLS and CDR2 YYNGEE come from the germline V gene. With 0 bases removed from V and 1 base from J, the gap between germline ends came to 5 bases. The DNA of the CDR3 is TGTGCCAGCAGCGTAGCCCCATCTGGGGCCAACGTCCTGACTTTC. Its protein product is CASSVAPSGANVLTF.

This clone appeared a single time. DNA of the CDR3: TGTGCCAGCAGCCGTCTGTTGGGGGGCTCCTACGAGCAGTACTTC. Protein sequence: CASSRLLGGSYEQYF. V and J are TRBV11-2 and TRBJ2-7; TRBD2 might be the D (6 bases). CDR1 is SGHAT and CDR2 is FQNNGV in the germline V gene. Trimming shortened V by 5 bases and J by 0 bases, and 14 bases separated the two germline ends. The CDR3 totals 15 residues.

V is TRBV5-4 and J is TRBJ2-7; TRBD1 matches 9 bases. V was pared by 4 bases and J by 7 bases, with 12 bases of the junction left unmatched. Germline CDR1 reads SGHNT; CDR2 reads YYREEE (reference sequence). This CDR3 region has 15 residues. The chain's CDR3 is CASSVGTGLLGEQYF. CDR3 coding DNA: TGTGCCAGCAGCGTCGGGACAGGGCTTTTGGGGGAGCAGTACTTC. Using reference TRBV5-4 and TRBJ2-7 for the parts outside the CDR3, the full variable domain is ETGVTQSPTHLIKTRGQQVTLRCSSQSGHNTVSWYQQALGQGPQFIFQYYREEENGRGNFPPRFSGLQFPNYSSELNVNALELDDSALYLCASSVGTGLLGEQYFGPGTRLTVT.

This clone ranks as medium-sized. One junction end does not reproduce the germline sequence, and a read error may be involved. This chain joins TRBV7-2 and TRBJ2-4; D possibly corresponds to TRBD2 (5 bases). Germline V gene data show CDR1 as SGHTA and CDR2 as FQGNSA. This CDR3 spans 12 amino acids. The CDR3 region has the DNA TGTGCCAGCAGCCCGGGAAGTTGGGGTTGGGACTTC. Its translation is CASSPGSWGWDF.

The chain is built from TRBV30 and TRBJ2-5; 11 nucleotides line up with TRBD2. After removal of 4 bases from V and 5 bases from J, the junction contained 3 bases not matched to a gene. Looked up from germline, CDR1 is GTSNPN and CDR2 is SVGIG (reference sequence). This CDR3 contains 13 residues. CDR3 coding DNA: TGTGCCTGGACTAGCGGGAGGTGGGAGACCCAGTACTTC. The encoded protein is CAWTSGRWETQYF. Full variable domain (outside the CDR3, taken from reference TRBV30 and TRBJ2-5): SQTIHQWPATLVQPVGSPLSLECTVEGTSNPNLYWYRQAAGRGLQLLFYSVGIGQISSEVPQNLSASRPQDRQFILSSKKLLLSDSGFYLCAWTSGRWETQYFGPGTRLLVL.

V gene TRBV7-2 combines with J gene TRBJ2-6; D not certain. The CDR3 spans 16 residues. The germline V gene encodes CDR1 SGHTA and CDR2 FQGNSA. V was clipped by 5 bases and J by 0 bases, with 11 bases between them. DNA of the CDR3: TGTGCCAGCAGCACTCCTTGGGTCTCTGGGGCCAACGTCCTGACTTTC. As protein: CASSTPWVSGANVLTF.